Sequencing of this T cell receptor (beta chain) was carried out in a study of glioma-infiltrating T cells after dendritic cell vaccination. Time point noted: after dendritic cell vaccination, including at tumor progression/relapse. From germline, CDR1 is SGHRS and CDR2 YFSETQ. This CDR3 contains 12 residues. Trimming stripped 0 bases from V and 8 bases from J, with 7 bases between. The primer mix had 60 V beta and 13 J beta primers. The repertoire was sequenced with immunoSEQ multiplex PCR; TCRdb's copy has only in-frame clones and lacks some. Of 50,000 to 70,000 clones in the sample, approximately 80% were seen once.

The rearrangement links TRBV5-1 to TRBJ2-3; weak D call: TRBD2 (5 bases). The clonotype comes from a human donor with glioblastoma. The material was blood, obtained after dendritic cell vaccination. CDR3 nucleotides: TGCGCCAGCAGCTTGGTGGCGGGTACGCAGTATTTT. It encodes CASSLVAGTQYF.